This TCR beta chain was sequenced during a study of T cell changes during pregnancy in multiple sclerosis. Sequencing used immunoSEQ multiplex PCR; TCRdb keeps in-frame clones, though not all of them. The table shows approximately 70,000 clones, with 91% occurring only once. The J segment lost 6 bases and the V segment lost 4 bases, leaving 8 bases of the junction unmatched. This CDR3 is built from 16 residues. Germline V CDR1 and CDR2: SGHRS, YFSETQ. Sequencing used peripheral blood, obtained in the third trimester of pregnancy. The receptor comes from a female donor in good health, enrolled as a control in a pregnancy study. This chain links TRBV5-1 with TRBJ1-6, with 9 bases lining up with TRBD1. The CDR3 loop reads CASSTRTGASNSPLHF. CDR3 in DNA: TGCGCCAGCAGCACCCGGACAGGGGCCTCTAATTCACCCCTCCACTTT.